This passage covers 21 T cell receptor beta chains from one sample sequenced in a study of technical replicates of blood from a handful of donors. Here immunoSEQ multiplex PCR was the method, and the copy in TCRdb shows in-frame clones only, minus some. This sample has tens of thousands of clones, with 85% to 95% found just once. Material: T cells isolated from PBMCs. The receptors shown here come from a human donor in good health.

The chain uses TRBV15 and TRBJ2-7, with 10 positions matching TRBD2. The CDR3 extends over 16 amino acids. Trimming at V came to 3 bases and at J to 6 bases, leaving 11 bases not matched to a gene. Germline CDR1 LNHNV, CDR2 YYDKDF (reference sequence). CDR3 bases: TGTGCCACCAGCAGCTCCAGAGCGGGAGGGCCTGGCGAGCAGTACTTC. It encodes CATSSSRAGGPGEQYF. Variable domain in full (rest from reference TRBV15 and TRBJ2-7): DAMVIQNPRYQVTQFGKPVTLSCSQTLNHNVMYWYQQKSSQAPKLLFHYYDKDFNNEADTPDNFQSRRPNTSFCFLDIRSPGLGDTAMYLCATSSSRAGGPGEQYFGPGTRLTVT.

The chain joins TRBV11-3 to TRBJ2-3, with TRBD2 matching over 10 bases. CDR1 is SGHNT, CDR2 YENEEA, per germline. The CDR3 contains 15 residues. Trimming at V came to 4 bases and at J to 1 base, leaving 2 bases not matched to a gene. The CDR3 is CASSSLAGGTDTQYF. The CDR3 region has the DNA TGTGCCAGCAGCTCCCTAGCGGGAGGCACAGATACGCAGTATTTT.

The chain has TRBV27 and TRBJ1-2; D perhaps matches TRBD1 (6 bases). V lost 4 bases to trimming and J lost 8 bases, with 17 bases between them. The CDR3 runs to 14 residues. Germline V gives CDR1 MNHEY, CDR2 SMNVEV (reference sequence). The CDR3, as DNA: TGTGCCAGCAGTTCACAGGGTAGTTTTGTCGGCTACACCTTC. As protein: CASSSQGSFVGYTF.

The chain is built from TRBV7-3 and TRBJ2-3, with TRBD2 identical over 9 bases. In germline, CDR1 is SGHTA, CDR2 FQGTGA. With V trimmed by 2 bases and J by 1 base, 4 bases remained unmatched. The CDR3 covers 16 residues. This CDR3 reads CASSLGWTSGTDTQYF. CDR3 sequence (DNA): TGTGCCAGCAGCTTAGGGTGGACTAGCGGCACAGATACGCAGTATTTT.

V is TRBV6-5 and J is TRBJ1-3; D perhaps matches TRBD1 (6 bases). Germline values: CDR1 MNHEY, CDR2 SVGAGI. The CDR3 runs to 14 residues. The V end lost 6 bases, the J end lost 4 bases, and 13 bases lay between the germline ends. The CDR3 DNA reads TGTGCCAGCAGACCCGGGACATTGGGAAACACCATATATTTT. Residues: CASRPGTLGNTIYF.

CDR3 DNA sequence: TGTGCCAGCAGTTCACCACGACTAGCGGGTTACAATGAGCAGTTCTTC. Encoded protein: CASSSPRLAGYNEQFF. The chain couples TRBV28 to TRBJ2-1; 10 bases are shared with TRBD2. Germline-derived CDR1 and CDR2 are MDHEN and SYDVKM. V lost 4 bases, J lost 4 bases, and 7 bases stayed unmatched. This CDR3 region has 16 residues.

The chain links TRBV5-1 to TRBJ2-6, with D perhaps TRBD1 (5 bases). Per germline, CDR1 SGHRS and CDR2 YFSETQ. With 6 bases removed from V and 1 base from J, the gap between germline ends came to 11 bases. CDR3 length: 15 amino acids. DNA of the CDR3: TGCGCCAGCACAGGGATAGGTTCTGGGGCCAACGTCCTGACTTTC. Its translation is CASTGIGSGANVLTF.

The CDR3 DNA sequence: TGTGCCAGCAGTGGCCGACAGGTCACCTACGAGCAGTACTTC. Translated, it gives CASSGRQVTYEQYF. V gene TRBV2 combines with J gene TRBJ2-7; maybe TRBD1 (6 bases). V lost 4 bases, J lost 2 bases, and 12 bases lay in between. The CDR3 is made up of 14 amino acids. Germline V gives CDR1 SNHLY, CDR2 FYNNEI.

The rearrangement uses TRBV9 and TRBJ2-3; 7 nucleotides match TRBD2. CDR1 and CDR2 (germline): SGDLS, YYNGEE. The V segment lost 3 bases and the J segment 4 bases; nucleotides outside the gene matches: 8. This CDR3 has 15 residues. CDR3 sequence (DNA): TGTGCCAGCAGCGCCATGGGGACTACCCCAGATACGCAGTATTTT. Protein: CASSAMGTTPDTQYF.

V usage is TRBV5-1 and J usage is TRBJ2-7, with 9 positions matching TRBD2. The germline V gene has CDR1 SGHRS and CDR2 YFSETQ. Germline trimming cut 8 bases from V and 4 bases from J; bases unmatched to any gene: 7. The CDR3 extends over 13 amino acids. In nucleotides, the CDR3 is TGCGCCAGTCGTAGCGGGAGTACTTACGAGCAGTACTTC. It translates to CASRSGSTYEQYF.

The chain links TRBV7-3 to TRBJ2-3; TRBD2 agrees at 14 bases. The CDR3 totals 16 residues. Germline V gives CDR1 SGHTA, CDR2 FQGTGA. Trimming cost V 5 bases and J 4 bases; bases outside gene matches: 5. The DNA for the CDR3 is TGTGCCAGCAGCCCCGGACTAGCGGGAGGTTCAGATACGCAGTATTTT. As protein: CASSPGLAGGSDTQYF.

The J gene is TRBJ2-7, the V gene TRBV13; TRBD1 aligns across 7 bases. Trimming took 5 bases from V and 3 from J; bases not matched to a gene: 7. This CDR3 is 14 amino acids long. Germline V gives CDR1 PRHDT, CDR2 FYEKMQ (reference sequence). This CDR3 reads CASSHSRDSYEQYF. In DNA, the CDR3 is TGTGCCAGCAGCCACAGCCGGGACAGCTACGAGCAGTACTTC. Full variable domain (rest looked up from reference TRBV13 and TRBJ2-7): AAGVIQSPRHLIKEKRETATLKCYPIPRHDTVYWYQQGPGQDPQFLISFYEKMQSDKGSIPDRFSAQQFSDYHSELNMSSLELGDSALYFCASSHSRDSYEQYFGPGTRLTVT.

The chain combines TRBV10-3 with TRBJ2-1; D might be TRBD2 (6 bases). Per germline, CDR1 ENHRY and CDR2 SYGVKD. CDR3 length equals 16 residues. Trimming removed 5 bases from V and 0 bases from J, with 14 bases in between. The CDR3, as DNA: TGTGCCATCAGTCTGAATAGCGGAGTCTCCTACAATGAGCAGTTCTTC. Protein: CAISLNSGVSYNEQFF.

The chain combines TRBV29-1 with TRBJ2-2; 9 positions agree with TRBD1. J was trimmed by 0 bases and V by 6 bases; bases with no gene match: 2. The CDR3 totals 14 residues. CDR1 SQVTM and CDR2 ANQGSEA come from the germline V gene. For the CDR3, the DNA is TGCAGCGTGGGGACAGGGACGAACACCGGGGAGCTGTTTTTT. Translating gives CSVGTGTNTGELFF.

The gene calls are TRBV10-3 and TRBJ1-1; D is perhaps TRBD1 (6 bases). The V end was cut by 0 bases, the J end by 11 bases, with 10 bases between. Germline-derived CDR1 and CDR2 are ENHRY and SYGVKD. CDR3 length equals 12 residues. CDR3 loop: CAISESQGSAFF. CDR3 nucleotides: TGTGCCATCAGTGAGTCACAGGGTTCCGCTTTCTTT.

The chain employs TRBV6-5 and TRBJ1-5; tentatively, D is TRBD1 (6 bases). Germline CDR1 MNHEY, CDR2 SVGAGI. CDR3 length equals 15 residues. The V end lost 6 bases, the J end lost 1 base, and 13 bases lay between the germline ends. CDR3 in amino acids: CASRTQGNSNQPQHF. In DNA form, the CDR3 reads TGTGCCAGCAGAACACAGGGAAACAGCAATCAGCCCCAGCATTTT.

The V gene is TRBV5-4, the J gene TRBJ1-1, with 8 bases matching TRBD1. Trimming took 4 bases from V and 11 from J; bases not matched to a gene: 13. Looked up from germline, CDR1 is SGHNT and CDR2 is YYREEE (reference sequence). CDR3 length equals 14 residues. CDR3 DNA: TGTGCCAGCAGCCTGGGTGTTGGACAGGGCCGCGCTTTCTTT. This codes for CASSLGVGQGRAFF.

CDR3 DNA sequence: TGTGCCAGCAGCTCTTGGACTAGCGGAAACAATGAGCAGTTCTTC. Protein: CASSSWTSGNNEQFF. The chain employs TRBV7-3 and TRBJ2-1; 10 nucleotides agree with TRBD2. V was pared by 4 bases and J by 5 bases, with 5 bases of the junction left unmatched. This CDR3 comprises 15 residues. Germline CDR1 reads SGHTA; CDR2 reads FQGTGA.

The rearrangement uses TRBV5-8 and TRBJ1-1, with a tentative D call TRBD1 (6 bases). Per germline, CDR1 SGHTS and CDR2 YDEGEE. CDR3 length: 15 residues. V lost 4 bases and J 4 bases, leaving 17 bases between the germline ends. DNA for the CDR3: TGTGCCAGCAGCCCTGGGGGGGGGCGGGCCACTGAAGCTTTCTTT. Amino acids: CASSPGGGRATEAFF.

Written as DNA, the CDR3 is TGTGCCAGCAGCCCTCGGGACAGGTGGAGCTATGGCTACACCTTC. The encoded protein is CASSPRDRWSYGYTF. This sequence joins TRBV28 and TRBJ1-2, with 8 bases matching TRBD1. Germline-derived CDR1 and CDR2 are MDHEN and SYDVKM. CDR3 length equals 15 residues. V lost 6 bases, J lost 4 bases, and 10 bases stayed unmatched.

In DNA form, the CDR3 reads TGTGCCAGCAGCATAGGACAGGCTGGGTTTAGCAATCAGCCCCAGCATTTT. This encodes CASSIGQAGFSNQPQHF. This sequence joins TRBV5-6 and TRBJ1-5, with 7 bases identical to TRBD1. This CDR3 has 17 residues. The ends lost 4 bases at V and 0 bases at J; junction bases unmatched: 10. The germline gives CDR1 SGHDT, CDR2 YYEEEE.